The T cell receptor beta chain described here comes from a study of T cell responses to AZD1222 COVID-19 vaccine. Overall study context: Timing groups of about 4 and about 12 weeks for second doses were pooled. General study results and limits: CD4 TCRs linked to vaccination spanned spike, dominating at 160-218 and 743-854. Researchers took repertoire samples only after the peak T cell response had come. Reports say nearly half of spike-specific TCRs go after unmutated variant regions.

Repertoires were generated with immunoSEQ multiplex PCR, while TCRdb's copy carries only in-frame clones and drops some. Altogether over 150,000 clones are present, about nine tenths being singletons, with the ten largest covering around 3%. About this clone itself: Its antigen is still unknown.

V lost 3 bases, J lost 8 bases, and 6 bases lay in between. CDR1 is MGHDK and CDR2 is SYGVNS in the germline V gene. The CDR3 totals 11 residues. The sequencing here drew on peripheral blood, taken on day 0 of AZD1222 vaccination. The chain has TRBV25-1 and TRBJ2-3; D remains unclear. The receptor was derived from an adult in good health. In DNA form, the CDR3 reads TGTGCCAGCAGTGAGGGAAGTACGCAGTATTTT. It is translated as CASSEGSTQYF. Full variable domain (rest looked up from reference TRBV25-1 and TRBJ2-3): EADIYQTPRYLVIGTGKKITLECSQTMGHDKMYWYQQDPGMELHLIHYSYGVNSTEKGDLSSESTVSRIRTEHFPLTLESARPSHTSQYLCASSEGSTQYFGPGTRLTVL.